Below, one T cell receptor (beta chain) is given with its context. Original processing methods: Reference gene primer amplification in the assay estimated nucleated cell counts. Clones were read by immunoSEQ multiplex PCR, and TCRdb kept only the in-frame ones, dropping some. V, J and clone size are taken as reported in that table, and D and trimming were inferred from the DNA itself. This table holds 120,000 to 150,000 clones, more than 75% found once. There are 15 residues in the CDR3. Trimming took 4 bases from V and 0 from J; bases not matched to a gene: 3. CDR1 and CDR2 (germline): LNHDA, SQIVND (reference sequence). These data come from a study of blood T cell repertoires in COVID-19. At the level of the study: Researchers got acute and convalescent COVID-19 samples from the United States, Italy and Spain. T cells, B-cell-depleted T cells, or PBMCs provided the cDNA or gDNA that served as material.

Sequencing was performed on peripheral blood. This chain uses TRBV19 with TRBJ1-1; TRBD1 matches 9 bases. This TCR came from a woman between 45 and 65 years old with active or convalescent COVID-19. The CDR3 nucleotides are TGTGCCAGTAGTAACGGACAGGGGTTGAACACTGAAGCTTTCTTT. Its protein product is CASSNGQGLNTEAFF.